These 15 T cell receptor beta chains were sequenced from one sample in a study of human versus mouse CDR3 diversity and MHC coevolution. Clones were read by immunoSEQ multiplex PCR, and TCRdb kept only the in-frame ones, dropping some. The table has 55,000 to 65,000 clones, around 94% seen once; the top ten hold approximately 17%. Sample: naive CD4+ T cells from blood. Stated subset: CD45RO-negative CD62L-positive naive CD4 T cells. The origin of the receptors is a person aged 55 to 69 in good health.

This clone was detected only once. The V call is TRBV6-5, the J call TRBJ2-7; maybe TRBD1 (6 bases). Trimming pared 6 bases from V and 1 base from J, leaving 16 bases between. The CDR3 sequence is 15 residues long. Germline CDR1 is MNHEY and CDR2 is SVGAGI. The CDR3 nucleotides are TGTGCCAGCAGGGGGGCAGGTTCGATATCCTACGAGCAGTACTTC. This codes for CASRGAGSISYEQYF.

V gene TRBV20-1 combines with J gene TRBJ2-5; 7 bases line up with TRBD1. V was pared by 6 bases and J by 5 bases, with 3 bases of the junction left unmatched. This CDR3 is 11 amino acids long. Germline-derived CDR1 and CDR2 are DFQATT and SNEGSKA (reference sequence). The CDR3 sequence is CSALQGETQYF. Written as DNA, the CDR3 is TGCAGTGCCCTACAGGGGGAGACCCAGTACTTC.

By sample fraction, this clone is medium-sized (0.01 to 0.1%). The gene calls are TRBV11-3 and TRBJ2-3, with D possibly being TRBD1 (5 bases). In germline, CDR1 is SGHNT, CDR2 YENEEA. CDR3 length: 15 residues. V was shortened by 0 bases and J by 7 bases, with 14 bases between the two germline ends. The CDR3 DNA reads as TGTGCCAGCAGCTTAGATAGCAGGGCCCGGAATACGCAGTATTTT. Residues: CASSLDSRARNTQYF.

This rearrangement joins TRBV7-2 to TRBJ2-5; 9 positions match TRBD2. V lost 1 base, J lost 3 bases, and 9 bases stayed unmatched. The CDR3 length is 17 residues. Germline loops: CDR1 SGHTA, CDR2 FQGNSA. Written as DNA, the CDR3 is TGTGCCAGCAGCTTAGGGTTCCTGGGACTAGCAGAAGAGACCCAGTACTTC. It specifies CASSLGFLGLAEETQYF.

This sequence joins TRBV5-5 and TRBJ1-1; TRBD1 aligns across 7 bases. Unmatched junction bases numbered 4, after V lost 4 bases and J lost 1 base. CDR3 size: 14 residues. Germline CDR1 is SGHKS and CDR2 is YYEKEE (reference sequence). The CDR3 DNA reads as TGTGCCAGCAGCCGGGGGACAGCGAACACTGAAGCTTTCTTT. It specifies CASSRGTANTEAFF. Full variable domain (outside the CDR3, taken from reference TRBV5-5 and TRBJ1-1): DAGVTQSPTHLIKTRGQQVTLRCSPISGHKSVSWYQQVLGQGPQFIFQYYEKEERGRGNFPDRFSARQFPNYSSELNVNALLLGDSALYLCASSRGTANTEAFFGQGTRLTVV.

The chain combines TRBV2 with TRBJ1-2, with TRBD1 as a possible D gene (6 bases). The germline V gene encodes CDR1 SNHLY and CDR2 FYNNEI. The V end was cut by 5 bases, the J end by 8 bases, with 15 bases between. CDR3 size: 13 residues. In nucleotides, the CDR3 is TGTGCCAGCAGTCCCGACAGGTCGAAAGGCTACACCTTC. Translating it yields CASSPDRSKGYTF.

The V gene is TRBV6-5, the J gene TRBJ1-2, with 11 bases that match TRBD1. With 5 bases clipped from V and 7 bases from J, the junction kept 6 bases outside the gene matches. The CDR3 has 14 residues. Germline V gives CDR1 MNHEY, CDR2 SVGAGI. Here the CDR3 reads CASSTDRGRGGYTF. The CDR3 DNA sequence: TGTGCCAGCAGTACGGACAGGGGGCGAGGTGGCTACACCTTC.

The chain combines TRBV4-1 with TRBJ2-3, with 7 bases fitting TRBD2. The germline gives CDR1 MGHRA, CDR2 YSYEKL. The J segment lost 8 bases and the V segment lost 4 bases, leaving 6 bases of the junction unmatched. The CDR3 sequence is 13 residues long. The CDR3 spells CASSREGKGTQYF. CDR3 sequence (DNA): TGCGCCAGCAGCCGGGAGGGAAAGGGTACGCAGTATTTT.

The chain carries TRBV5-1 and TRBJ2-5, with a weak D call TRBD1 (6 bases). CDR1 SGHRS and CDR2 YFSETQ come from the germline V gene. V was trimmed by 4 bases and J by 5 bases, leaving 12 bases between them. The CDR3 sequence is 13 residues long. DNA for the CDR3: TGCGCCAGCAGCCCTGGGACACAGGAGACCCAGTACTTC. Translating it yields CASSPGTQETQYF.

The rearrangement links TRBV7-8 to TRBJ2-1; tentatively, D is TRBD2 (5 bases). Germline V CDR1 and CDR2: SGHVS, FQNEAQ. The CDR3 sequence is 15 residues long. Trimming pared 5 bases from V and 0 bases from J, leaving 11 bases between. The DNA for the CDR3 is TGTGCCAGCAGCATGGACTTTAGCTCCTACAATGAGCAGTTCTTC. Amino acids: CASSMDFSSYNEQFF.

The V gene is TRBV6-1, the J gene TRBJ1-1; D perhaps matches TRBD1 (5 bases). Per the germline V gene, CDR1 is MNHNS and CDR2 is SASEGT. Trimming cost V 0 bases and J 4 bases, with 12 bases left between them. This CDR3 has 15 amino acids. This CDR3 is CASSEAHGGGTEAFF. The CDR3 bases are TGTGCCAGCAGTGAAGCGCACGGGGGTGGCACTGAAGCTTTCTTT.

J is TRBJ1-2 and V is TRBV7-2; TRBD1 aligns across 10 bases. Germline CDR1 is SGHTA and CDR2 is FQGNSA. This CDR3 has 13 residues. V shed 6 bases, J shed 8 bases, and the junction held 6 bases outside the gene matches. The CDR3 loop is CASRGTGAGGYTF. In DNA form, the CDR3 reads TGTGCCAGCAGAGGGACAGGGGCGGGCGGCTACACCTTC.

The rearrangement uses TRBV27 and TRBJ2-5, with 9 nucleotides matching TRBD2. V dropped 1 base and J dropped 2; count of bases not matched to a gene: 5. The CDR3 sequence is 16 residues long. CDR1 is MNHEY and CDR2 is SMNVEV in the germline V gene (reference sequence). The CDR3 region has the DNA TGTGCCAGCAGTTTATTTGGGACTAGCTTTCAAGAGACCCAGTACTTC. Its protein is CASSLFGTSFQETQYF.

V usage is TRBV7-2 and J usage is TRBJ2-7; TRBD1 aligns across 8 bases. The CDR3 has 14 amino acids. Germline lookup yields CDR1 SGHTA and CDR2 FQGNSA. After removal of 2 bases from V and 2 bases from J, the junction contained 2 bases not matched to a gene. This chain's CDR3 is CASSLNRGAYEQYF. The CDR3 DNA is TGTGCCAGCAGCTTAAACAGGGGGGCCTACGAGCAGTACTTC.

The rearrangement uses TRBV9 and TRBJ1-2, with D maybe TRBD1 (5 bases). In germline, CDR1 is SGDLS, CDR2 YYNGEE. The CDR3 has 13 amino acids. V lost 0 bases, J lost 7 bases, and 10 bases lay in between. The CDR3 DNA follows: TGTGCCAGCAGCGTAGCTGGGGCTCCTGGCTACACCTTC. Its translation is CASSVAGAPGYTF.